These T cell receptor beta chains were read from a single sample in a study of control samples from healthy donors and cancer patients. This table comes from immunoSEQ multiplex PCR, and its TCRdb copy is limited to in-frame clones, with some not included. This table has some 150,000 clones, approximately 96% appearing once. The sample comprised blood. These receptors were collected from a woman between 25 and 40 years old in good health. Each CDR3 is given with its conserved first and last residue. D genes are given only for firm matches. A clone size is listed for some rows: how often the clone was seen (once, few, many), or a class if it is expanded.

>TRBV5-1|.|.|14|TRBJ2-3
TGCGCCAGCAGTAGAATCGCTAGCACAGATACGCAGTATTTT
CASSRIASTDTQYF
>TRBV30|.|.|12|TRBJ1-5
TGTGCCTGGAGTGTAGGCAATCAGCCCCAGCATTTT
CAWSVGNQPQHF
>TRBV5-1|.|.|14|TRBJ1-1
TGCGCCAGCAGCTTTAAAGTCCCGAACACTGAAGCTTTCTTT
CASSFKVPNTEAFF
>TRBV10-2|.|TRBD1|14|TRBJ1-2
TGCGCCAGTACGGACAGGGGTGGAAACTATGGCTACACCTTC
CASTDRGGNYGYTF
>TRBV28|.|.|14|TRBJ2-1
TGTGCCAGCATCGGGGAAAGCTCCTACAATGAGCAGTTCTTC
CASIGESSYNEQFF
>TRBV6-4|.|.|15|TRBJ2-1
TGTGCCAGCAGTGTGTGGGCAGGATCGAGGGGCGAGCAGTTCTTC
CASSVWAGSRGEQFF
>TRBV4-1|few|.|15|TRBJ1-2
TGCGCCAGCAGCCAGACCCTGGGGGTATTTTATGGCTACACCTTC
CASSQTLGVFYGYTF
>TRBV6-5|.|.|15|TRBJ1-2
TGTGCCAGCATTCAAATAACAGAGAGTCTTTATGGCTACACCTTC
CASIQITESLYGYTF
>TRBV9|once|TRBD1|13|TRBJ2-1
TGTGCCAGCAGCGTAAACGGCGGGACAGGGACGTTCTTC
CASSVNGGTGTFF
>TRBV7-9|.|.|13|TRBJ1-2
TGTGCCAGCAGCTCGACAGCTAACTATGGCTACACCTTC
CASSSTANYGYTF
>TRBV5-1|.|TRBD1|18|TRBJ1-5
TGCGCCAGCAGCTTGGCTCCGGGACAGGGGGCCTTTTTTACGCCCCAGCATTTT
CASSLAPGQGAFFTPQHF
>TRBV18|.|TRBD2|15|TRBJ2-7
TGTGCCAGCTCACCACCGGGAGGGGCCCTCTACGAGCAGTACTTC
CASSPPGGALYEQYF
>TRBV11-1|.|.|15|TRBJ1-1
TGTGCCAGCAGCTTAGTACCACACCGCGGCACTGAAGCTTTCTTT
CASSLVPHRGTEAFF
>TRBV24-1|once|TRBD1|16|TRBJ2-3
TGTGCCACCAGTGATCCGGGACAGGTGAACACAGATACGCAGTATTTT
CATSDPGQVNTDTQYF
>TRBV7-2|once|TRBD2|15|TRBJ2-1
TGTGCCAGCAGCTATAGCGGGGGAAACTACAATGAGCAGTTCTTC
CASSYSGGNYNEQFF
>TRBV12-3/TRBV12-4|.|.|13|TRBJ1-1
TGTGCCAGCAGTCCGGGGTTGGCGACTGAAGCTTTCTTT
CASSPGLATEAFF
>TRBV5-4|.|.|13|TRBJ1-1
TGTGCCAGCAGCTCGGGACCCAGGCCTGAAGCTTTCTTT
CASSSGPRPEAFF
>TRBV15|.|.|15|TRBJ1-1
TGTGCCACCAGCATGAGAAATGGGGGGAACGCTGAAGCTTTCTTT
CATSMRNGGNAEAFF
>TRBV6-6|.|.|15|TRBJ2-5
TGTGCCAGCAGACGGGGGACTGTTTACCAAGAGACCCAGTACTTC
CASRRGTVYQETQYF
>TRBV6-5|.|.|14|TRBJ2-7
TGTGCCAGCAGTTACTGCCCGGAGGTAAACGAGCAGTACTTC
CASSYCPEVNEQYF
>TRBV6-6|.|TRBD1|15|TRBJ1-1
TGTGCCAGCGTTGACAGGGGGCAAGGGAACACTGAAGCTTTCTTT
CASVDRGQGNTEAFF
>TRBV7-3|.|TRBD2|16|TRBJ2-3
TGTGCCAGCAGCGCGGATAGCGGGAGGGCCGGAGATACGCAGTATTTT
CASSADSGRAGDTQYF
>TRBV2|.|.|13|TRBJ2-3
TGTGCCAGCAACCGGGACAGCACAGATACGCAGTATTTT
CASNRDSTDTQYF
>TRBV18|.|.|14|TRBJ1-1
TGTGCCAGCTCACCCTGGGGGGTGAACACTGAAGCTTTCTTT
CASSPWGVNTEAFF
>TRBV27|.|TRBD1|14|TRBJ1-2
TGTGCCAGCAGTTTACTCCCGGGACAGGGCGGCTACACCTTC
CASSLLPGQGGYTF
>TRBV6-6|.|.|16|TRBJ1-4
TGTGCCAGCAGTTACACCCGGGGCCCACCTGATGAAAAACTGTTTTTT
CASSYTRGPPDEKLFF
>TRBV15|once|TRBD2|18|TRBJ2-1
TGTGCCACCAGCGGAGGACTAGCGGGAGGAAGGACCTACAATGAGCAGTTCTTC
CATSGGLAGGRTYNEQFF
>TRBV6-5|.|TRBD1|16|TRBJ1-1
TGTGCCAGCAGTTACTTTTCCGGGACAGGGGGCCCTGAAGCTTTCTTT
CASSYFSGTGGPEAFF
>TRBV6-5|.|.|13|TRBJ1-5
TGTGCCAGCAGCCCCCGTCACGGTCAGCCCCAGCATTTT
CASSPRHGQPQHF
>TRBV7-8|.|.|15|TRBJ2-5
TGTGCCAGCAGCGAGGAAACCGGGAGACTACAGACCCAGTACTTC
CASSEETGRLQTQYF
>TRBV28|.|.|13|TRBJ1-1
TGTGCCAGCAGCCCTCAGGCGGTCACTGAAGCTTTCTTT
CASSPQAVTEAFF
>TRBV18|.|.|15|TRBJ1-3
TGTGCCAGCTCACCAATCCGGGCCTCTGGAAACACCATATATTTT
CASSPIRASGNTIYF
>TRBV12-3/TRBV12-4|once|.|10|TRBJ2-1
TGTGCCAGCAGTTCGGGGGAGCAGTTCTTC
CASSSGEQFF
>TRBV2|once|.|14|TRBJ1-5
TGTGCCAGCAGTCTTTTCGGGCCGCGGGGGCCCCAGCATTTT
CASSLFGPRGPQHF
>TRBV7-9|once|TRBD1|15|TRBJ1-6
TGTGCCAGCAGCTTTGGGACAGTCTATAATTCACCCCTCCACTTT
CASSFGTVYNSPLHF
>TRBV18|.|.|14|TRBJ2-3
TGTGCCAGCTCACCATGGACGGGGCCCGATACGCAGTATTTT
CASSPWTGPDTQYF